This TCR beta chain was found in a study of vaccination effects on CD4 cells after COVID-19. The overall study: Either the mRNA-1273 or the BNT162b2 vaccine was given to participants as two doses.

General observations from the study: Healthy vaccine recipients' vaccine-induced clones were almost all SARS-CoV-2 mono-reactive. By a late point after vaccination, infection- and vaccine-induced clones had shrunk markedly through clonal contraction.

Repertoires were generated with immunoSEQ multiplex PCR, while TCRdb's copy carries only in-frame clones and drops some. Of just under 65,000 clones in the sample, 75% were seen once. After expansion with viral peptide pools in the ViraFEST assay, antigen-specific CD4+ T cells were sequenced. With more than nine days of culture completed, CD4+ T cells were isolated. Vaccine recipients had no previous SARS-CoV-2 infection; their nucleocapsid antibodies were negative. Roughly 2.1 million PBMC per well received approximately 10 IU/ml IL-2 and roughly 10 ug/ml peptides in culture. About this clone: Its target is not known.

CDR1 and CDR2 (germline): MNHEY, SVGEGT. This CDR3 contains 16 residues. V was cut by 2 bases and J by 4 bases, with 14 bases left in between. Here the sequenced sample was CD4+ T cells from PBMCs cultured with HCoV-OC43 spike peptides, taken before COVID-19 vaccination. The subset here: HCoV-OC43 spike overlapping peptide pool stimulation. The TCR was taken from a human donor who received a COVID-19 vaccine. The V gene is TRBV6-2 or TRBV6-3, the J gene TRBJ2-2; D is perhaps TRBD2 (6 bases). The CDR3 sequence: CASSYGVRAGTGELFF. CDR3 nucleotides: TGTGCCAGCAGTTACGGGGTCCGAGCGGGCACCGGGGAGCTGTTTTTT.